The 26 T cell receptor beta chains presented below share a single source sample, sequenced in a study of T cell responses to AZD1222 COVID-19 vaccine. The table came from immunoSEQ multiplex PCR; TCRdb's copy has only in-frame clones and leaves some out. The sample carries approximately 180,000 clones, around 89% recorded once. Source: peripheral blood, taken 28 days after the second AZD1222 dose. These receptor sequences come from an adult who received the AZD1222 COVID-19 vaccine.

The chain joins TRBV24-1 to TRBJ2-1; D perhaps matches TRBD1 (6 bases). The CDR3 has 15 amino acids. Deletions cut 3 bases from V and 2 bases from J, with 10 bases between. Germline V gene sequence: CDR1 KGHDR, CDR2 SFDVKD. In DNA form, the CDR3 reads TGTGCCACCAGTGATCCAACAGGGACCTACAATGAGCAGTTCTTC. Translating it yields CATSDPTGTYNEQFF.

The chain links TRBV6-1 to TRBJ1-1, with a weak D call TRBD1 (6 bases). V lost 2 bases to trimming and J lost 5 bases, with 15 bases between them. The germline V gene has CDR1 MNHNS and CDR2 SASEGT. The CDR3 length is 15 residues. The CDR3 region is CASSENTGWSTEAFF. CDR3 DNA: TGTGCCAGCAGTGAAAATACAGGGTGGAGTACTGAAGCTTTCTTT.

This chain's CDR3 is CASSYGGTSGSYEQYF. The CDR3 nucleotides are TGTGCCAGCAGTTACGGCGGGACTAGCGGCTCCTACGAGCAGTACTTC. The chain joins TRBV27 to TRBJ2-7; 11 bases align to TRBD2. There are 16 residues in the CDR3. Trimming cost V 4 bases and J 0 bases; bases outside gene matches: 5. The germline CDR1 and CDR2 sequences are MNHEY and SMNVEV (reference sequence).

The CDR3 protein is CSASWRTAYNEQFF. CDR3 DNA sequence: TGCAGTGCTAGTTGGCGGACAGCCTACAATGAGCAGTTCTTC. This sequence joins TRBV20-1 and TRBJ2-1; tentatively, D is TRBD1 (6 bases). Germline CDR1 and CDR2: DFQATT and SNEGSKA (reference sequence). V lost 3 bases and J 2 bases, leaving 11 bases between the germline ends. The CDR3 runs 14 residues.

In its sample, this clone was seen once. The chain is built from TRBV29-1 and TRBJ2-3; 8 bases align to TRBD1. The length of the CDR3 is 16 residues. CDR1 is SQVTM and CDR2 is ANQGSEA in the germline V gene. After removal of 0 bases from V and 5 bases from J, the junction contained 10 bases not matched to a gene. This CDR3 reads CSVEDRGRGRIDTQYF. The CDR3, as DNA: TGCAGCGTTGAAGACAGGGGGCGAGGGAGGATAGATACGCAGTATTTT.

This rearrangement joins TRBV19 to TRBJ1-2; TRBD1 is a possible D gene (5 bases). The V gene lost 5 bases and the J gene lost 1 base, with 20 bases spanning the gap. The CDR3 is 17 amino acids. Germline lookup yields CDR1 LNHDA and CDR2 SQIVND (reference sequence). CDR3 DNA sequence: TGTGCCAGTAGTGACGGCAGGGCCCAAAACGTTAACTATGGCTACACCTTC. Its translation is CASSDGRAQNVNYGYTF. The full variable domain, its missing parts supplied by reference TRBV19 and TRBJ1-2, is DGGITQSPKYLFRKEGQNVTLSCEQNLNHDAMYWYRQDPGQGLRLIYYSQIVNDFQKGDIAEGYSVSREKKESFPLTVTSAQKNPTAFYLCASSDGRAQNVNYGYTFGSGTRLTVV.

V usage is TRBV30 and J usage is TRBJ1-2; perhaps TRBD1 as D (6 bases). Germline V CDR1 and CDR2: GTSNPN, SVGIG (reference sequence). V was shortened by 1 base and J by 4 bases, with 10 bases between the two germline ends. This CDR3 has 13 amino acids. CDR3 bases: TGTGCCTGGAGTGCACAGGGCCCCTATGGCTACACCTTC. This gives the protein CAWSAQGPYGYTF.

The rearrangement links TRBV27 to TRBJ2-7; a weak D match, TRBD2 (5 bases). The CDR3 is 12 residues long. CDR1 MNHEY and CDR2 SMNVEV come from the germline V gene (reference sequence). The ends were cut back, 4 bases at V and 3 bases at J, with 7 bases in the middle. The CDR3 spells CASSSRGYEQYF. The CDR3 nucleotides are TGTGCCAGCAGTTCCCGGGGCTACGAGCAGTACTTC.

The chain links TRBV2 to TRBJ2-7, with D perhaps TRBD1 or TRBD2 (5 bases each). Germline V gene sequence: CDR1 SNHLY, CDR2 FYNNEI. CDR3 size: 15 residues. The germline V and J ends were trimmed by 4 bases and 7 bases, with 20 bases remaining between them. CDR3 region: CASSATGTFLGEQYF. As DNA, the CDR3 is TGTGCCAGCAGTGCAACCGGGACCTTTCTGGGAGAGCAGTACTTC. The whole variable domain, filled in from reference TRBV2 and TRBJ2-7, reads EPEVTQTPSHQVTQMGQEVILRCVPISNHLYFYWYRQILGQKVEFLVSFYNNEISEKSEIFDDQFSVERPDGSNFTLKIRSTKLEDSAMYFCASSATGTFLGEQYFGPGTRLTVT.

The chain employs TRBV7-8 and TRBJ1-5, with D possibly matching TRBD1 (5 bases). The CDR3 runs 14 residues. Germline V gene data show CDR1 as SGHVS and CDR2 as FQNEAQ. The V end lost 5 bases, the J end lost 1 base, and 9 bases lay between the germline ends. Written as DNA, the CDR3 is TGTGCCAGCAGCGGGGGGGACAGCAATCAGCCCCAGCATTTT. This gives the protein CASSGGDSNQPQHF. Looking up the rest from reference TRBV7-8 and TRBJ1-5 gives the full variable domain: GAGVSQSPRYKVAKRGQDVALRCDPISGHVSLFWYQQALGQGPEFLTYFQNEAQLDKSGLPSDRFFAERPEGSVSTLKIQRTQQEDSAVYLCASSGGDSNQPQHFGDGTRLSIL.

V and J are TRBV7-9 and TRBJ1-2, with D maybe TRBD1 (5 bases). The V end lost 3 bases, the J end lost 3 bases, and 11 bases lay between the germline ends. Germline CDR1 is SEHNR and CDR2 is FQNEAQ (reference sequence). The CDR3 has 14 residues. The CDR3 sequence is CASSFRGSDYGYTF. In DNA, the CDR3 is TGTGCCAGCAGCTTTAGGGGATCCGACTATGGCTACACCTTC. The variable domain in full, completed from reference TRBV7-9 and TRBJ1-2, reads DTGVSQNPRHKITKRGQNVTFRCDPISEHNRLYWYRQTLGQGPEFLTYFQNEAQLEKSRLLSDRFSAERPKGSFSTLEIQRTEQGDSAMYLCASSFRGSDYGYTFGSGTRLTVV.

The chain links TRBV21-1 to TRBJ2-1; TRBD2, as called in the table, went unchecked against the DNA. TRBV21-1 is deemed a pseudogene. There are 15 residues in the CDR3. The CDR3 here is CASSNLAGVWSEQFF. The CDR3 nucleotides are TGTGCCAGCAGCAACCTAGCGGGAGTGTGGAGTGAGCAGTTCTTC.

The genes are TRBV9 and TRBJ2-1, with 14 nucleotides matching TRBD2. V lost 0 bases, J lost 5 bases, and 7 bases stayed unmatched. The CDR3 loop spans 18 amino acids. The germline gives CDR1 SGDLS, CDR2 YYNGEE. CDR3 region: CASSVGAGLAGVHNEQFF. The CDR3, as DNA: TGTGCCAGCAGCGTAGGGGCGGGACTAGCGGGAGTTCACAATGAGCAGTTCTTC. Variable domain in full (rest from reference TRBV9 and TRBJ2-1): DSGVTQTPKHLITATGQRVTLRCSPRSGDLSVYWYQQSLDQGLQFLIQYYNGEERAKGNILERFSAQQFPDLHSELNLSSLELGDSALYFCASSVGAGLAGVHNEQFFGPGTRLTVL.

This rearrangement joins TRBV4-2 to TRBJ2-2; D assignment may be TRBD1 or TRBD2 (7 bases each). V was trimmed by 1 base and J by 7 bases, leaving 13 bases between them. This CDR3 is built from 15 residues. CDR1 LGHNA and CDR2 YNFKEQ come from the germline V gene. The CDR3 sequence: CASSQARGGVGELFF. The CDR3 nucleotides read TGTGCCAGCAGCCAAGCCAGGGGGGGCGTCGGGGAGCTGTTTTTT.

The rearrangement joins TRBV7-2 to TRBJ1-1; the match to TRBD1 covers 9 bases. CDR1 is SGHTA and CDR2 is FQGNSA in the germline V gene. This CDR3 contains 14 residues. Trimming took 5 bases from V and 6 from J; bases not matched to a gene: 7. CDR3 nucleotides: TGTGCCAGCAGCCAGCAACAGGGGGCAGCTGAAGCTTTCTTT. This sequence encodes CASSQQQGAAEAFF.

The chain recombines TRBV7-6 with TRBJ1-5; D gene unclear. In germline, CDR1 is SGHVS, CDR2 FNYEAQ. V lost 0 bases, J lost 4 bases, and 4 bases lay in between. The CDR3 has 13 residues. CDR3 sequence: CASSLALNQPQHF. The CDR3 DNA is TGTGCCAGCAGCTTAGCGCTAAATCAGCCCCAGCATTTT. The variable domain in full, with the rest retrieved from reference TRBV7-6 and TRBJ1-5, is GAGVSQSPRYKVTKRGQDVALRCDPISGHVSLYWYRQALGQGPEFLTYFNYEAQQDKSGLPNDRFSAERPEGSISTLTIQRTEQRDSAMYRCASSLALNQPQHFGDGTRLSIL.

V usage is TRBV30 and J usage is TRBJ2-7; 11 bases map to TRBD2. The CDR3 is made up of 15 amino acids. Per the germline V gene, CDR1 is GTSNPN and CDR2 is SVGIG (reference sequence). V trimming: 7 bases; J trimming: 4 bases; junction bases outside the gene matches: 12. The CDR3 reads CASTSTSGSIYEQYF. The CDR3 DNA sequence: TGTGCCTCAACATCCACTAGCGGGAGTATTTACGAGCAGTACTTC.

This chain joins TRBV7-9 and TRBJ1-1, with 9 bases lining up with TRBD1. Germline loops: CDR1 SEHNR, CDR2 FQNEAQ (reference sequence). The length of the CDR3 is 13 residues. J was trimmed by 4 bases and V by 6 bases; bases with no gene match: 3. In nucleotides, the CDR3 is TGTGCCAGCAGGGGGACAGGGAGCACTGAAGCTTTCTTT. Translating it yields CASRGTGSTEAFF.

The genes are TRBV6-5 and TRBJ2-5; 7 nucleotides line up with TRBD1. Germline V lookup: CDR1 MNHEY, CDR2 SVGAGI. Germline trimming cut 7 bases from V and 5 bases from J; bases unmatched to any gene: 7. The CDR3 is 13 amino acids. The CDR3 DNA follows: TGTGCCAGCACCTCAAACAGGGGCGAGACCCAGTACTTC. This encodes CASTSNRGETQYF.

This chain uses TRBV25-1 with TRBJ2-5; 11 bases fit TRBD2. Germline loops: CDR1 MGHDK, CDR2 SYGVNS. CDR3 size: 15 residues. V trimming: 4 bases; J trimming: 2 bases; junction bases outside the gene matches: 3. The CDR3 DNA reads as TGTGCCAGCAGTGTGGGACTAGCGGCACAAGAGACCCAGTACTTC. Translated, it gives CASSVGLAAQETQYF.

This chain connects TRBV6-2 or TRBV6-3 to TRBJ2-7; D ambiguous. Germline lookup yields CDR1 MNHEY and CDR2 SVGEGT. The CDR3 sequence is 18 residues long. V was clipped by 0 bases and J by 3 bases, with 21 bases between them. Here the CDR3 reads CASSYSIGARNNYYEQYF. The CDR3, as DNA: TGTGCCAGCAGTTACTCGATAGGCGCGCGGAACAACTACTACGAGCAGTACTTC.

The chain recombines TRBV21-1 with TRBJ2-2. TRBV21-1 is classified as a pseudogene. This CDR3 is built from 17 residues. CDR3: CASSPNRKGQDTGELFF. In DNA, the CDR3 is TGTGCCAGCAGCCCCAACCGGAAAGGGCAGGACACCGGGGAGCTGTTTTTT.

The J gene is TRBJ2-7, the V gene TRBV19; D is unclear. The CDR3 sequence is 15 residues long. Trimming shortened V by 4 bases and J by 0 bases, and 13 bases separated the two germline ends. Looked up from germline, CDR1 is LNHDA and CDR2 is SQIVND (reference sequence). CDR3 sequence: CASSRSGISSYEQYF. CDR3 coding DNA: TGTGCCAGTAGTAGGTCTGGGATCAGCTCCTACGAGCAGTACTTC.

V and J are TRBV27 and TRBJ1-6, with D unclear. The germline CDR1 and CDR2 sequences are MNHEY and SMNVEV (reference sequence). Between the trimmed V and J ends, which lost 0 bases and 0 bases, there was a span of 9 bases. The CDR3 is 17 amino acids. Here the CDR3 reads CASSLSSGSSYNSPLHF. The DNA of the CDR3 is TGTGCCAGCAGTTTATCGTCCGGAAGCTCCTATAATTCACCCCTCCACTTT.

This clone was detected a few times. The chain joins TRBV28 to TRBJ1-5; 7 bases line up with TRBD1. Germline V gives CDR1 MDHEN, CDR2 SYDVKM. Trimming cost V 5 bases and J 3 bases; bases outside gene matches: 1. The CDR3 has 13 amino acids. The CDR3 spells CASSDRANQPQHF. DNA for the CDR3: TGTGCCAGCAGTGACAGGGCCAATCAGCCCCAGCATTTT.

The chain carries TRBV18 and TRBJ2-7; D unclear. Trimming left V 0 bases short and J 2 bases short, with 8 bases between. CDR1 is KGHSH, CDR2 LQKENI, per germline. The CDR3 loop spans 14 amino acids. The CDR3 coding sequence is TGTGCCAGCTCACCACCGAGTCTGCCCTACGAGCAGTACTTC. Translated: CASSPPSLPYEQYF. Drawing the rest from reference TRBV18 and TRBJ2-7, the complete variable domain is NAGVMQNPRHLVRRRGQEARLRCSPMKGHSHVYWYRQLPEEGLKFMVYLQKENIIDESGMPKERFSAEFPKEGPSILRIQQVVRGDSAAYFCASSPPSLPYEQYFGPGTRLTVT.